Below, one TCR beta chain is given with its context. The target antigen is unknown. These data belong to a study of shared clonotypes between healthy human individuals. The overall study: A couple of women and a few men aged 18 to 49 served as donors. The study, taken as a whole, reports: Sequencing of the sorted subsets was shown by rarefaction to be incomplete despite large depth. Across subsets, estimated richness was generally greater for naive than for memory populations. When naive CD4 clonotypes were compared across several donors, 4% to 6.5% were shared.

Measured with immunoSEQ multiplex PCR; TCRdb has only the in-frame clones, and not every one. The repertoire holds nearly 750,000 clones, with 55% to 80% as singletons. This receptor was taken from a woman between 25 and 40 years old in good health. Sequencing was performed on memory CD4+ T cells sorted from blood. Subset given: CD45RA-negative fraction.

The CDR3 spells CASSPVGPLGGNSYEQYF. The CDR3 bases are TGTGCCAGCAGCCCGGTTGGGCCTCTCGGCGGGAACTCCTACGAGCAGTACTTC. The chain links TRBV11-2 to TRBJ2-7; D perhaps matches TRBD2 (6 bases). The CDR3 consists of 18 residues. Germline values: CDR1 SGHAT, CDR2 FQNNGV. Trimming left V 5 bases short and J 0 bases short, with 23 bases between. Complete variable domain (other parts from reference TRBV11-2 and TRBJ2-7): EAGVAQSPRYKIIEKRQSVAFWCNPISGHATLYWYQQILGQGPKLLIQFQNNGVVDDSQLPKDRFSAERLKGVDSTLKIQPAKLEDSAVYLCASSPVGPLGGNSYEQYFGPGTRLTVT.